Listed below are T cell receptor beta chains from one sample, sequenced in a study of blood T cell repertoires in COVID-19. Only in-frame clones appear in the TCRdb table, and some are missing; sequencing was by immunoSEQ multiplex PCR. The repertoire includes about 110,000 clones, 60% to 85% of them detected once, and 4.3% sits in the top ten. The sequencing input was peripheral blood. Source of these receptors: a man aged 70 or older with acute or convalescent COVID-19. Both conserved end residues are part of each CDR3. The order of the fields is clone size, J gene, D gene, V gene, CDR3 DNA, CDR3 protein. A D gene is named only where the DNA matches it firmly. Clone size, where shown, is once, few, many, or a class for clones that have expanded.

NA | TRBJ1-5 | NA | TRBV24-1 | TGTGCCACCAGTGTCGGACTCGGTCAGCCCCAGCATTTT | CATSVGLGQPQHF
once | TRBJ2-7 | TRBD1 | TRBV9 | TGTGCCAGCAGCGTAACGGACAGGGGGCACGAGCAGTACTTC | CASSVTDRGHEQYF
NA | TRBJ1-1 | NA | TRBV12-3/TRBV12-4 | TGTGCCAGCAGTATTGGACAGAGGGCTTTCTTT | CASSIGQRAFF
NA | TRBJ2-1 | NA | TRBV3-1/TRBV3-2 | TGTGCCAGCAGCCAAACATTGGCCTACAATGAGCAGTTCTTC | CASSQTLAYNEQFF
NA | TRBJ1-5 | TRBD1 | TRBV24-1 | TGTGCCACCAGTGAGGAATCACAGGGGGCGGAGGTCGGCAATCAGCCCCAGCATTTT | CATSEESQGAEVGNQPQHF
NA | TRBJ2-5 | TRBD1 | TRBV7-3 | TGTGCCAGCAGCCCGGGACAGGGCTGGGGGGAGACCCAGTACTTC | CASSPGQGWGETQYF
few | TRBJ2-2 | TRBD2 | TRBV27 | TGTGCCAGCAGTATGACTAGCGGGGGGGCCGGGATGCGACCCGGGGAGCTGTTTTTT | CASSMTSGGAGMRPGELFF
NA | TRBJ2-5 | NA | TRBV12-3/TRBV12-4 | TGTGCCAGCAGTTTCGCGCGGGGAGAGACCCAGTACTTC | CASSFARGETQYF
NA | TRBJ1-2 | NA | TRBV6-4 | TGTGCCAGCAGTCGGGCAGAACGGGGCTATGGCTACACCTTC | CASSRAERGYGYTF
NA | TRBJ2-1 | TRBD2 | TRBV15 | TGTGCCACCAGCAGAGACGGACTAGCGGGAATCAATGAGCAGTTCTTC | CATSRDGLAGINEQFF
NA | TRBJ1-5 | NA | TRBV7-2 | TGTGCCAGCAGCCCAGGACAGACGTATCAGCCCCAGCATTTT | CASSPGQTYQPQHF
NA | TRBJ1-1 | NA | TRBV5-1 | TGCGCCAGCAGCCAACAGGGTGCTATGAACACTGAAGCTTTCTTT | CASSQQGAMNTEAFF
NA | TRBJ1-5 | NA | TRBV19 | TGTGCCAGCAAACAGGGATTCAATCAGCCCCAGCATTTT | CASKQGFNQPQHF
few | TRBJ1-1 | NA | TRBV14 | TGTGCCAGCAGCCAATTAGGGGCACCGAACACTGAAGCTTTCTTT | CASSQLGAPNTEAFF
NA | TRBJ2-5 | NA | TRBV29-1 | TGCAGCGTTGTAGCGGCCCAAGAGACCCAGTACTTC | CSVVAAQETQYF
NA | TRBJ1-1 | TRBD1 | TRBV2 | TGTGCCAGCAGTGTACAGGGGCGGGTCACTGAAGCTTTCTTT | CASSVQGRVTEAFF
NA | TRBJ2-4 | NA | TRBV19 | TGTGCCAGTAGTATCCCCAGGCCCGGGGGCAAAAACATTCAGTACTTC | CASSIPRPGGKNIQYF
NA | TRBJ2-1 | TRBD1 | TRBV29-1 | TGCAGCGTTGTGGAGGGGACAGGGGAAGGTGAGCAGTTCTTC | CSVVEGTGEGEQFF
few | TRBJ2-5 | TRBD1 | TRBV6-5 | TGTGCCAGCAGTTACGCAGGGGGCCTGGAGACCCAGTACTTC | CASSYAGGLETQYF
NA | TRBJ2-5 | NA | TRBV9 | TGTGCCAGCAGCGTAGCTTTAGATGCAGAGACCCAGTACTTC | CASSVALDAETQYF
NA | TRBJ1-4 | NA | TRBV5-6 | TGTGCCAGCAGCTTGGGTGCAGGGCATAATGAAAAACTGTTTTTT | CASSLGAGHNEKLFF
NA | TRBJ2-2 | TRBD1 | TRBV10-2 | TGCGCCAGCAGTGACCCCTCCGACAGGGCCACCGGGGAGCTGTTTTTT | CASSDPSDRATGELFF
NA | TRBJ1-2 | NA | TRBV6-5 | TGTGCCAGCAGCCAGTGGGGACAAGTTAACTATGGCTACACCTTC | CASSQWGQVNYGYTF
few | TRBJ1-2 | NA | TRBV12-3/TRBV12-4 | TGTGCCAGCAGTTTAGTTACTCAGCGGGGCTACACCTTC | CASSLVTQRGYTF
NA | TRBJ2-1 | TRBD1 | TRBV5-4 | TGTGCCAGCAGCTGGGGGGGAGGACAGGGGATTCTCAATGAGCAGTTCTTC | CASSWGGGQGILNEQFF
few | TRBJ2-1 | NA | TRBV5-6 | TGTGCCAGCAGCTGGGACTTGGTCAATGAGCAGTTCTTC | CASSWDLVNEQFF
NA | TRBJ2-1 | TRBD2 | TRBV5-4 | TGTGCCAGCAGCCCACCGGGACTAGCGATCGAGAATGAGCAGTTCTTC | CASSPPGLAIENEQFF
NA | TRBJ2-7 | NA | TRBV3-1/TRBV3-2 | TGTGCCAGCAGCCAAGCAGGGGGGACATCCTACGAGCAGTACTTC | CASSQAGGTSYEQYF